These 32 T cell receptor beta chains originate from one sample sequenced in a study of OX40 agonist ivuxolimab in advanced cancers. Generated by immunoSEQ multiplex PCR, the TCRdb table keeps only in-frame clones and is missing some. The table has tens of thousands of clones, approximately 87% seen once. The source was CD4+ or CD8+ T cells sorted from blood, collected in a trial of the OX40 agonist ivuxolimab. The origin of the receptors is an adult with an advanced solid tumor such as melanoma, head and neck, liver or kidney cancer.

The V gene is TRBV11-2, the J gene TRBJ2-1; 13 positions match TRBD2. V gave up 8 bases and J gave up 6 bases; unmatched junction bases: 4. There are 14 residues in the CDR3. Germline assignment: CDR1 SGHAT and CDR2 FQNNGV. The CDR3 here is CASAGLAGVNEQFF. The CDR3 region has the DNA TGTGCCAGCGCTGGACTAGCGGGGGTCAATGAGCAGTTCTTC.

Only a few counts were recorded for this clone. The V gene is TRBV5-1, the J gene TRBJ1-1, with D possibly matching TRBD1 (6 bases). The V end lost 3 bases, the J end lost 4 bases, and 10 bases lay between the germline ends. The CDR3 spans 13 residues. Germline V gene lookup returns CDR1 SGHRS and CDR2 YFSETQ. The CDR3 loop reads CASSSTGSTEAFF. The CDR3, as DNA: TGCGCCAGCAGCTCAACAGGGAGCACTGAAGCTTTCTTT.

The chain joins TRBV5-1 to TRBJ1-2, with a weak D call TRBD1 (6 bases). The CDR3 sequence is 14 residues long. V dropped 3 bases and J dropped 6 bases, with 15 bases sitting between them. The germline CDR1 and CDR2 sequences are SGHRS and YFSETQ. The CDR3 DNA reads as TGCGCCAGCAGCTCCGGACAGCCGCGGGATGGCTACACCTTC. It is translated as CASSSGQPRDGYTF.

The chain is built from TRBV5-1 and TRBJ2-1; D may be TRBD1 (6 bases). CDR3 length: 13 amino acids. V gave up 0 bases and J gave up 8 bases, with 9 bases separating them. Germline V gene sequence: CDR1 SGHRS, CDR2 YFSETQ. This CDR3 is CASSLGYRDEQFF. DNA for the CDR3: TGCGCCAGCAGCTTGGGATACAGGGATGAGCAGTTCTTC.

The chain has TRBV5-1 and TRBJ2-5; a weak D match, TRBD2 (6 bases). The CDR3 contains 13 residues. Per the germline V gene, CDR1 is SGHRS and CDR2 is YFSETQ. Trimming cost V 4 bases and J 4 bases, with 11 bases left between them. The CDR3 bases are TGCGCCAGCAGCCAGGACGGGGGAGAGACCCAGTACTTC. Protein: CASSQDGGETQYF.

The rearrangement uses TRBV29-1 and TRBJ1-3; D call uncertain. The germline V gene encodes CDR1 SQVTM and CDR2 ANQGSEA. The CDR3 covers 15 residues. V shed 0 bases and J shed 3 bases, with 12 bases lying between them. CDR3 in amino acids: CSVEDLAGSGNTIYF. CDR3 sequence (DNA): TGCAGCGTTGAAGATCTTGCAGGCAGTGGAAACACCATATATTTT.

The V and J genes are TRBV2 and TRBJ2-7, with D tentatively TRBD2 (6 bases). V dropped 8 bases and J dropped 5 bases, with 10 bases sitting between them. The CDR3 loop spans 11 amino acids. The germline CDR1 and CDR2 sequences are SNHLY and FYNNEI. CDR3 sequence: CASEGRNEQYV. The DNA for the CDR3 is TGTGCCAGCGAGGGGAGGAACGAGCAGTACGTC.

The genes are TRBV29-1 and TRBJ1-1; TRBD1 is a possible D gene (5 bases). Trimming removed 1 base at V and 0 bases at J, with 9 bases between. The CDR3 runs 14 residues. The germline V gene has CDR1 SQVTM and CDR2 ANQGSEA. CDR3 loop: CSVEGGNLNTEAFF. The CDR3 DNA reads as TGCAGCGTTGAAGGGGGCAATTTGAACACTGAAGCTTTCTTT.

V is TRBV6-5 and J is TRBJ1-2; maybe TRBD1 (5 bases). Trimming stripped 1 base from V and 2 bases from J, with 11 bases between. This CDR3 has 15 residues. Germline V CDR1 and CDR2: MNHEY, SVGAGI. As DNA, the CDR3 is TGTGCCAGCAGTTACTTTCGGGGGGTAAACTATGGCTACACCTTC. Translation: CASSYFRGVNYGYTF.

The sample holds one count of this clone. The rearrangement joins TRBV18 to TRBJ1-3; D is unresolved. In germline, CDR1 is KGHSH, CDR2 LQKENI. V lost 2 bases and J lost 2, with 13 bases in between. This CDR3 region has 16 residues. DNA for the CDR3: TGTGCCAGCTCACCAACGCCCGGCAGCACTGGAAACACCATATATTTT. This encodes CASSPTPGSTGNTIYF. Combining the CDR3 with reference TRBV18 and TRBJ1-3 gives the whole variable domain NAGVMQNPRHLVRRRGQEARLRCSPMKGHSHVYWYRQLPEEGLKFMVYLQKENIIDESGMPKERFSAEFPKEGPSILRIQQVVRGDSAAYFCASSPTPGSTGNTIYFGEGSWLTVV.

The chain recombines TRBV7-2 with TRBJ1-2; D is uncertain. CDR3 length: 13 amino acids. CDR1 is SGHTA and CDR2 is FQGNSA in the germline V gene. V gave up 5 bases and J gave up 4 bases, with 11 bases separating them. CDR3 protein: CASSLNNPYGYTF. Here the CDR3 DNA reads TGTGCCAGCAGCCTAAATAACCCCTATGGCTACACCTTC.

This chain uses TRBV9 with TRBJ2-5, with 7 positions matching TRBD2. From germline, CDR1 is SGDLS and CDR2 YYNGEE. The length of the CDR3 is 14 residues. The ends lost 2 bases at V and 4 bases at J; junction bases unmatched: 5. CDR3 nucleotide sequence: TGTGCCAGCAGCGTTACGGGAGGAGGAGAGACCCAGTACTTC. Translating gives CASSVTGGGETQYF.

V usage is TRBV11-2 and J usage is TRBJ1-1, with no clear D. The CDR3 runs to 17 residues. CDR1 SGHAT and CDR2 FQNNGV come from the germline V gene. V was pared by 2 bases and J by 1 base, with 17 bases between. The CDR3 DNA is TGTGCCAGCAGCTTACATCCAGAAATGTCGGGGAACACTGAAGCTTTCTTT. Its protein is CASSLHPEMSGNTEAFF.

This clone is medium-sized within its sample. CDR3 protein: CASSPSGVYEQYF. CDR3 bases: TGTGCCAGCAGCCCGTCAGGGGTCTACGAGCAGTACTTC. The chain carries TRBV28 and TRBJ2-7, with D possibly matching TRBD1 (6 bases). The germline CDR1 and CDR2 sequences are MDHEN and SYDVKM. V gave up 6 bases and J gave up 3 bases, with 12 bases separating them. The CDR3 covers 13 residues.

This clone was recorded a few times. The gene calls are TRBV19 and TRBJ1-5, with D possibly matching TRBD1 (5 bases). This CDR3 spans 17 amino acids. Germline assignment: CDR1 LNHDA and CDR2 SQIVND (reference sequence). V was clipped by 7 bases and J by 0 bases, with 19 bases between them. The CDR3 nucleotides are TGTGCCAGTACCCGGGACCTTCAGTCCTATAGCAATCAGCCCCAGCATTTT. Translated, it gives CASTRDLQSYSNQPQHF. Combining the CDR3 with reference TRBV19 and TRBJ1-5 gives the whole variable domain DGGITQSPKYLFRKEGQNVTLSCEQNLNHDAMYWYRQDPGQGLRLIYYSQIVNDFQKGDIAEGYSVSREKKESFPLTVTSAQKNPTAFYLCASTRDLQSYSNQPQHFGDGTRLSIL.

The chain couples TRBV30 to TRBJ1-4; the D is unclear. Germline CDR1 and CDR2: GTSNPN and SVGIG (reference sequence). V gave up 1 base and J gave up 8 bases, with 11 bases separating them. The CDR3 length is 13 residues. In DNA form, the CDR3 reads TGTGCCTGGAGTGGGGGTCACGGAGAAAAACTGTTTTTT. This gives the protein CAWSGGHGEKLFF. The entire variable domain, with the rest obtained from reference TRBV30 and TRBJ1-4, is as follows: SQTIHQWPATLVQPVGSPLSLECTVEGTSNPNLYWYRQAAGRGLQLLFYSVGIGQISSEVPQNLSASRPQDRQFILSSKKLLLSDSGFYLCAWSGGHGEKLFFGSGTQLSVL.

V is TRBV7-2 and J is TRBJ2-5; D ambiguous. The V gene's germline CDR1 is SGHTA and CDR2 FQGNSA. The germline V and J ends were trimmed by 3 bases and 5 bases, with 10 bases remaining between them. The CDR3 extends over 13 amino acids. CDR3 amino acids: CASSFSTGETQYF. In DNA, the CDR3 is TGTGCCAGCAGCTTCTCGACCGGGGAGACCCAGTACTTC.

The DNA for the CDR3 is TGTGCCAGCAGCTTTGGGACAGCTAAAGGCAGCTACTCTGAGCAGTTCTTC. Translated: CASSFGTAKGSYSEQFF. The chain joins TRBV5-4 to TRBJ2-1, with 7 bases matching TRBD1. The CDR3 loop spans 17 amino acids. The V gene end was trimmed by 2 bases and the J gene end by 9 bases; junction bases not matched to a gene: 17. The germline CDR1 and CDR2 sequences are SGHNT and YYREEE (reference sequence).

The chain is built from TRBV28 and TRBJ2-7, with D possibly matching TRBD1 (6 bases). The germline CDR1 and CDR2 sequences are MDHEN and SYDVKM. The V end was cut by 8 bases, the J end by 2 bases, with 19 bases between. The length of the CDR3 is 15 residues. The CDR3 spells CASSPPGTNTYEQYF. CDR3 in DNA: TGTGCCAGCTCCCCTCCCGGGACAAATACCTACGAGCAGTACTTC.

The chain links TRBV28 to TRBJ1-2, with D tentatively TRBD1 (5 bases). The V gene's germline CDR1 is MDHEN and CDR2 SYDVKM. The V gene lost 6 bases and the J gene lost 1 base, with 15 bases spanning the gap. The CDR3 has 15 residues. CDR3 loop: CASSPGIPFNYGYTF. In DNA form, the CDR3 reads TGTGCCAGCAGCCCAGGGATCCCCTTTAACTATGGCTACACCTTC.

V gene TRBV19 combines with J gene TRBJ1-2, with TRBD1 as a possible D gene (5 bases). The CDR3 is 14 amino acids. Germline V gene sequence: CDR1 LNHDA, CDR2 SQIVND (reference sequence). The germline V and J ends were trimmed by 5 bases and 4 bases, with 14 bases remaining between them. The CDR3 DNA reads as TGTGCCAGTAGTCAACAGTCGCAGGGCTATGGCTACACCTTC. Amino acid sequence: CASSQQSQGYGYTF.

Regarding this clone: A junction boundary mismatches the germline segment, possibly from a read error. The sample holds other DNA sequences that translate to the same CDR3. CDR3 DNA sequence: TGTGCCATCAACCCGGGGACAGAGAAGGTCCAGACCCAATACTTC. As protein: CAINPGTEKVQTQYF. This chain joins TRBV10-3 and TRBJ2-5; 7 bases line up with TRBD1. The CDR3 loop spans 15 amino acids. Germline CDR1 is ENHRY and CDR2 is SYGVKD.

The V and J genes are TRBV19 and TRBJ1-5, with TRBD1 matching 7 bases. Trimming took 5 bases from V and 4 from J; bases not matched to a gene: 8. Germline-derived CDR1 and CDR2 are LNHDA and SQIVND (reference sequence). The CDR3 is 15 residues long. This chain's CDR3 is CASSYTGTVNQPQHF. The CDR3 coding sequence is TGTGCCAGTAGTTATACCGGGACAGTTAATCAGCCCCAGCATTTT.

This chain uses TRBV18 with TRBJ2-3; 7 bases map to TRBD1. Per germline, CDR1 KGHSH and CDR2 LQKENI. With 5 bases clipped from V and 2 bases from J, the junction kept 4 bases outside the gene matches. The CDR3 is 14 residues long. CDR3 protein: CASSETGPTDTQYF. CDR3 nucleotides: TGTGCCAGCTCAGAGACAGGGCCCACAGATACGCAGTATTTT.

Here the CDR3 reads CASSQELREFDEQYF. DNA of the CDR3: TGTGCCAGCAGCCAAGAATTGCGGGAGTTTGACGAGCAGTACTTC. The chain is built from TRBV14 and TRBJ2-7; 7 bases match TRBD2. Germline values: CDR1 SGHDN, CDR2 FVKESK. Trimming cost V 0 bases and J 5 bases; bases outside gene matches: 7. This CDR3 comprises 15 residues.

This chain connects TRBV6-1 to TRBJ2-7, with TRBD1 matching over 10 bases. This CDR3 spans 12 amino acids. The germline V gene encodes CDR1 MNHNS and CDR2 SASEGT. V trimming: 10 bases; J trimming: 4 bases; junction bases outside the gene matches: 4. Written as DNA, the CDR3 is TGTGCCACCGACAGGGGGCCTTACGAGCAGTACTTC. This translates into CATDRGPYEQYF.

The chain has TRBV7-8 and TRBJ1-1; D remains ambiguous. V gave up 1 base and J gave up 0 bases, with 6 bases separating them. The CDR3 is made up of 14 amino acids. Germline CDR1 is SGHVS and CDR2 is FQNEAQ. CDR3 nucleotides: TGTGCCAGCAGCTTAGGAGGGTTGAACACTGAAGCTTTCTTT. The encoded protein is CASSLGGLNTEAFF.

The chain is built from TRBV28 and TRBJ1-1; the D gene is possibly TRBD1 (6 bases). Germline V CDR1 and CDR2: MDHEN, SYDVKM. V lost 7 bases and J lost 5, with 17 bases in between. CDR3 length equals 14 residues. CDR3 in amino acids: CASTPGGRSTEAFF. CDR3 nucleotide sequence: TGTGCCAGCACTCCGGGGGGGCGGAGTACTGAAGCTTTCTTT.

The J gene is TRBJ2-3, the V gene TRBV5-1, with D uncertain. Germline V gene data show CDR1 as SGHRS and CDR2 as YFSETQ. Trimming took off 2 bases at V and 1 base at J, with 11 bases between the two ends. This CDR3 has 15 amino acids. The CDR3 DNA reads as TGCGCCAGCAGCTTAGTTTCGTGGGGCACAGATACGCAGTATTTT. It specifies CASSLVSWGTDTQYF.

CDR3 sequence: CASSLSGDVINTIYF. The CDR3, as DNA: TGCGCCAGCAGCTTGTCAGGGGATGTGATTAACACCATATATTTT. This chain uses TRBV5-1 with TRBJ1-3, with D possibly TRBD1 on 6 matching bases. Trimming cost V 1 base and J 7 bases, with 15 bases left between them. Germline V lookup: CDR1 SGHRS, CDR2 YFSETQ. This CDR3 region has 15 residues.

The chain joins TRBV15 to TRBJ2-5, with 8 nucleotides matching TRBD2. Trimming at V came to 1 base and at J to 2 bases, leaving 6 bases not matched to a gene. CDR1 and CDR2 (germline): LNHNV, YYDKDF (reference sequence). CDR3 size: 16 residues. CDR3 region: CATSRALAGNQETQYF. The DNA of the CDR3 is TGTGCCACCAGCAGAGCCCTAGCGGGCAATCAAGAGACCCAGTACTTC.

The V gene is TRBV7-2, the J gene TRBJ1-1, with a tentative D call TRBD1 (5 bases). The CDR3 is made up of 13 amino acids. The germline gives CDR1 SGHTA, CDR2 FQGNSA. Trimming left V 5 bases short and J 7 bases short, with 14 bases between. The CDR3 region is CASSRDPDREAFF. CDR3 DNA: TGTGCCAGCAGCCGGGACCCAGATCGTGAAGCTTTCTTT. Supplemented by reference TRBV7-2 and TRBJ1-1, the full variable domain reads GAGVSQSPSNKVTEKGKDVELRCDPISGHTALYWYRQSLGQGLEFLIYFQGNSAPDKSGLPSDRFSAERTGGSVSTLTIQRTQQEDSAVYLCASSRDPDREAFFGQGTRLTVV.